This TCR beta chain was sequenced in a study of neurological immune-mediated disorders. Background on the study: The study included approximately 34 multiple sclerosis patients, about 31 relapsing-remitting and 3 secondary progressive. Study results and caveats: Multiple sclerosis patients had less TCR clonal expansion than even healthy controls, unlike HTLV-1-associated myelopathy.

Germline V gene data show CDR1 as MGHRA and CDR2 as YSYEKL. V lost 1 base to trimming and J lost 7 bases; unmatched junction nucleotides: 4. The CDR3 sequence is 15 residues long. In its sample, this clonotype was seen many times. No antigen is known for it. The study built unsorted libraries from 2 million PBMCs kept at -80 C. The making of cDNA relied on 5'RACE with 10-nucleotide random UMIs. TCRdb independently ran MiXCR on the 5' RACE reads; one entry per CDR3 protein. The repertoire holds 45,000 to 65,000 distinct CDR3 sequences, 3% to 4% seen once, with over 5% in the top ten. Sequencing was carried out using PBMCs. This receptor was taken from a man aged 35 to 55 with multiple sclerosis. The chain combines TRBV4-1 with TRBJ1-6, with 7 bases aligning to TRBD1. The CDR3 sequence: CASSQGGQLNSPLHF. The DNA of the CDR3 is TGCGCCAGCAGCCAAGGGGGACAGTTAAATTCACCCCTCCACTTT.